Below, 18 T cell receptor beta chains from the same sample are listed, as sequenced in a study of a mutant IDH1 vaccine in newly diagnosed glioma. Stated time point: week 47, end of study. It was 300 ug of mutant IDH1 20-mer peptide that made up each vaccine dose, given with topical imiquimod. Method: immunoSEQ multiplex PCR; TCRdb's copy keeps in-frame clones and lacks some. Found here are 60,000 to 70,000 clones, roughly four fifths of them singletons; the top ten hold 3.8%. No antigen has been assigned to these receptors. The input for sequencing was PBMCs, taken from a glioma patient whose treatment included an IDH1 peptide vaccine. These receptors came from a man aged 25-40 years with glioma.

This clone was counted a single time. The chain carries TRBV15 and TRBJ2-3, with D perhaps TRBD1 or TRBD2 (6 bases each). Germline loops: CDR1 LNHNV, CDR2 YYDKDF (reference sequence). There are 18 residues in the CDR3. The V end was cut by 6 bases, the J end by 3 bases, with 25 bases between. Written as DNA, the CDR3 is TGTGCCACCAGGCAGGGCGTGATAACAGGGAGGTCGACAGATACGCAGTATTTT. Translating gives CATRQGVITGRSTDTQYF.

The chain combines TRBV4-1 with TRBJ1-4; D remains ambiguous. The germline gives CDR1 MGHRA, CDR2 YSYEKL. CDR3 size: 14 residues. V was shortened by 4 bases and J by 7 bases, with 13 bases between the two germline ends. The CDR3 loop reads CASSPILQSEKLFF. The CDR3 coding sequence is TGCGCCAGCAGCCCGATTTTACAGAGTGAAAAACTGTTTTTT.

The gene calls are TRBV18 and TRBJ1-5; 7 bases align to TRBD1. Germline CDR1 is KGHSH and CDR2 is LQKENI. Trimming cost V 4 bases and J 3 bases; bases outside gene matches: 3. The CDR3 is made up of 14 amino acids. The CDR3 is CASSLTGDNQPQHF. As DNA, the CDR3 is TGTGCCAGCTCACTCACAGGGGACAATCAGCCCCAGCATTTT.

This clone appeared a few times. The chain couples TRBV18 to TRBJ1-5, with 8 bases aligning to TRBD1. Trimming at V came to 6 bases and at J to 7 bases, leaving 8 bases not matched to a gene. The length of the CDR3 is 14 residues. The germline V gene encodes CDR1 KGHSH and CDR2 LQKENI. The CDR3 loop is CASSAGTGNQPQHF. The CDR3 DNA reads TGTGCCAGCTCGGCCGGGACAGGAAACCAGCCCCAGCATTTT.

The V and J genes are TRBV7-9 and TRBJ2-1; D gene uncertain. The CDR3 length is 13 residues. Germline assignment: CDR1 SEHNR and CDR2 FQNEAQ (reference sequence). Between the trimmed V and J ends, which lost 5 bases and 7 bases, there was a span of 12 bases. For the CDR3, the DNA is TGTGCCAGCAGCCCTGGAACAGCAAATGAGCAGTTCTTC. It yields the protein CASSPGTANEQFF.

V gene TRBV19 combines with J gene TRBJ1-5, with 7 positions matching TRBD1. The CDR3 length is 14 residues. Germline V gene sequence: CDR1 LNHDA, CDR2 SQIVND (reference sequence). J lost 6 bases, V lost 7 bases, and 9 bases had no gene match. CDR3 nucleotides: TGTGCCAGTAAGGCATCAGGGGACAGTCAGCCCCAGCATTTT. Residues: CASKASGDSQPQHF.

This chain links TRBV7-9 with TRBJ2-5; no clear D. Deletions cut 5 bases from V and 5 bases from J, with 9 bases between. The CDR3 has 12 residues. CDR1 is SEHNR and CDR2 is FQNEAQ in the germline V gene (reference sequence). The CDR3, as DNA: TGTGCCAGCAGCAAAGAAGTGGAGACCCAGTACTTC. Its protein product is CASSKEVETQYF.

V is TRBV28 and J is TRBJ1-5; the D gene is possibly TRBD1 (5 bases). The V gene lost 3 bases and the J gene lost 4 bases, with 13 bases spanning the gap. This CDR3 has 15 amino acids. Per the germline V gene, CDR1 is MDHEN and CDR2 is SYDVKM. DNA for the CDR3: TGTGCCAGCAGTTTTAGCGGGGGTCGGAATCAGCCCCAGCATTTT. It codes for CASSFSGGRNQPQHF.

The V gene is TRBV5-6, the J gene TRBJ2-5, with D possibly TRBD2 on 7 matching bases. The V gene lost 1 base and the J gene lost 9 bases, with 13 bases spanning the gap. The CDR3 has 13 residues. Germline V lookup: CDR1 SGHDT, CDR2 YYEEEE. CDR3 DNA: TGTGCCAGCAGCTTGTCGAGGGGGAGGGCCCAGTACTTC. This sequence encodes CASSLSRGRAQYF.

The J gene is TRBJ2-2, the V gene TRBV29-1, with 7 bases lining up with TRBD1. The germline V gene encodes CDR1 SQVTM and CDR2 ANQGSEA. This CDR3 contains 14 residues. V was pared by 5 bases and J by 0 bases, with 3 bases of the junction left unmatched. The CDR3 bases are TGCAGCGTTTATGGGACAGCGAACACCGGGGAGCTGTTTTTT. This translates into CSVYGTANTGELFF.

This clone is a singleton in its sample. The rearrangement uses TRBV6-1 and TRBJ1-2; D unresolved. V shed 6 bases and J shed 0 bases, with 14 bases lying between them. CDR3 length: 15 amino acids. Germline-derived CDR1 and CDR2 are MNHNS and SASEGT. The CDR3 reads CASSHPTGSNYGYTF. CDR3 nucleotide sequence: TGTGCCAGCAGCCATCCCACGGGGTCTAACTATGGCTACACCTTC.

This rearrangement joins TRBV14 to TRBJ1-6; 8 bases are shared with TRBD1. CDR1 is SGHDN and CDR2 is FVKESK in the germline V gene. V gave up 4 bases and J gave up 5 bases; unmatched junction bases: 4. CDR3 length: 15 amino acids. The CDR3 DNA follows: TGTGCCAGCAGCCTCCAGGACAGGGATAATTCACCCCTCCACTTT. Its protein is CASSLQDRDNSPLHF.

The CDR3 DNA follows: TGTGCCACCAGCACCCCCCGTACTAGCGGGGGGCGAATTCCCTACGAGCAGTACTTC. It codes for CATSTPRTSGGRIPYEQYF. V gene TRBV15 combines with J gene TRBJ2-7; 12 nucleotides line up with TRBD2. Trimming cost V 4 bases and J 2 bases; bases outside gene matches: 15. This CDR3 spans 19 amino acids. CDR1 and CDR2 (germline): LNHNV, YYDKDF (reference sequence).

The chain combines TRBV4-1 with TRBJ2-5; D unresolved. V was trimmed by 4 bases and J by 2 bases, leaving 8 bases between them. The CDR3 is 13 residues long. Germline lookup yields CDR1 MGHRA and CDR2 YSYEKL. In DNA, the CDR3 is TGCGCCAGCAGCCGCGGCTCTCAAGAGACCCAGTACTTC. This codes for CASSRGSQETQYF.

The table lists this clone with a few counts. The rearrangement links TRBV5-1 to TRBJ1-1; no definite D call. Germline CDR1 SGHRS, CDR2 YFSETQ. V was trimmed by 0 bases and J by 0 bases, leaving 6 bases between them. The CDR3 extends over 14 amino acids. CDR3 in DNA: TGCGCCAGCAGCTTGGGGCCTTTGAACACTGAAGCTTTCTTT. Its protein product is CASSLGPLNTEAFF.

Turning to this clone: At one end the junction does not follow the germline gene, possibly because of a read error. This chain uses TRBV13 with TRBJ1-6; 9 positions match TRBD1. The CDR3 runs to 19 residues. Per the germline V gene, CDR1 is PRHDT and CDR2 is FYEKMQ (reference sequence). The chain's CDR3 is CASSPSRDRERLYTSPLHF. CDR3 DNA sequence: TGTGCCAGCAGCCCATCCCGGGACAGGGAGCGGCTATATACTTCACCCCTCCACTTT.

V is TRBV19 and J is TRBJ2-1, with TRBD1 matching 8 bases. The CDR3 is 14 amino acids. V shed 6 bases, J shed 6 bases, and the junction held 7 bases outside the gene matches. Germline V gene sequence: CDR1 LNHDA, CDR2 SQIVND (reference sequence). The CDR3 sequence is CASRGTGRGNEQFF. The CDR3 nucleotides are TGTGCCAGTAGGGGGACAGGACGTGGCAATGAGCAGTTCTTC.

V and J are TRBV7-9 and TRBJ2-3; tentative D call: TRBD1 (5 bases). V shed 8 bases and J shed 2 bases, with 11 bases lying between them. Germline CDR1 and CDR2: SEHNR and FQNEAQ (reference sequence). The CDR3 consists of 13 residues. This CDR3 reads CASVGRVTDTQYF. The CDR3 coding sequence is TGTGCCAGCGTGGGCAGGGTCACAGATACGCAGTATTTT. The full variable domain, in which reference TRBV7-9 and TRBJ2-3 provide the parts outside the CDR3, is DTGVSQNPRHKITKRGQNVTFRCDPISEHNRLYWYRQTLGQGPEFLTYFQNEAQLEKSRLLSDRFSAERPKGSFSTLEIQRTEQGDSAMYLCASVGRVTDTQYFGPGTRLTVL.